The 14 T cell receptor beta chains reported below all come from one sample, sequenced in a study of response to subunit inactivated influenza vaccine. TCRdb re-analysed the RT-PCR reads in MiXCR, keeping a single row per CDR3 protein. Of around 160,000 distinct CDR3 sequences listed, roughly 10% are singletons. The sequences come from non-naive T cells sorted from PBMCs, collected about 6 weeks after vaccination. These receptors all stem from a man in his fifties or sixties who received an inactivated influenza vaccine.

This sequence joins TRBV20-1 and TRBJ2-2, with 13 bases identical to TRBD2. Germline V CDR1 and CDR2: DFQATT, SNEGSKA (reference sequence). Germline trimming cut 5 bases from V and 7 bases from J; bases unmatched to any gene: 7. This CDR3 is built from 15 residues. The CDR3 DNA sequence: TGCAGTGCTGACCGACTAGCGGGAGGTGGCGGGGAGCTGTTTTTT. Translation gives CSADRLAGGGGELFF.

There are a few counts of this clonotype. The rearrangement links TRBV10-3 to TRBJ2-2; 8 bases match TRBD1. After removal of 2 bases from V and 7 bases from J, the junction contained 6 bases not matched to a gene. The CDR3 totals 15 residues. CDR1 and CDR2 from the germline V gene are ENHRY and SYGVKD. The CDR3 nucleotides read TGTGCCATCAGTGAGCAGGGACAGGAGAACGGGGAGCTGTTTTTT. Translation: CAISEQGQENGELFF.

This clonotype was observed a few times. The CDR3 sequence: CASSETDRNTIYF. The DNA for the CDR3 is TGTGCCAGCAGTGAAACCGACAGAAACACCATATATTTT. The rearrangement uses TRBV25-1 and TRBJ1-3; D gene ambiguous. The V and J ends lost 2 bases and 5 bases respectively, with 7 bases between them. The germline V gene encodes CDR1 MGHDK and CDR2 SYGVNS. CDR3 size: 13 residues.

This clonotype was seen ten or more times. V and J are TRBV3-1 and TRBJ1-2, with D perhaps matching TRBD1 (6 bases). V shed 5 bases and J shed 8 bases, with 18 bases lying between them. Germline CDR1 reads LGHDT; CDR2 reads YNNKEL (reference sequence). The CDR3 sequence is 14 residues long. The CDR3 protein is CASSSTTGRSGYTF. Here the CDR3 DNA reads TGTGCCAGCAGCTCTACCACAGGGCGTTCGGGCTACACCTTC. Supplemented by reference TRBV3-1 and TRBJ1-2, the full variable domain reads DTAVSQTPKYLVTQMGNDKSIKCEQNLGHDTMYWYKQDSKKFLKIMFSYNNKELIINETVPNRFSPKSPDKAHLNLHINSLELGDSAVYFCASSSTTGRSGYTFGSGTRLTVV.

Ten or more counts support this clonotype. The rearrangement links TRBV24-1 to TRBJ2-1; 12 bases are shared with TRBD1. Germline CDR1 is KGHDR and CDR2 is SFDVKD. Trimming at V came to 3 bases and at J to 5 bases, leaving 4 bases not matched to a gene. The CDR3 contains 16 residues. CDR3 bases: TGTGCCACCAGTGATCCGGGACAGGGGGCTCACAATGAGCAGTTCTTC. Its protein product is CATSDPGQGAHNEQFF.

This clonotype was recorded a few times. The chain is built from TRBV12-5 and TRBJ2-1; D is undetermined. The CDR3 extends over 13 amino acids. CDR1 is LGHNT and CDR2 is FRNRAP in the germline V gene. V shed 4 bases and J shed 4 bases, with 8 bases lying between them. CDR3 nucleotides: TGTGCTAGTGGTTCCCCCCGATACAATGAGCAGTTCTTC. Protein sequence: CASGSPRYNEQFF.

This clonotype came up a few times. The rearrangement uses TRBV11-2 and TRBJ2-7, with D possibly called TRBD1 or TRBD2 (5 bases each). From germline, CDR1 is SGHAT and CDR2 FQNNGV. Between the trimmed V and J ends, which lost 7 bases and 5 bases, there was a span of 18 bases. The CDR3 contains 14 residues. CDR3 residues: CASTRDGLLDEQYF. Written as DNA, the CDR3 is TGTGCCAGCACCCGGGACGGACTCTTGGACGAGCAGTACTTC.

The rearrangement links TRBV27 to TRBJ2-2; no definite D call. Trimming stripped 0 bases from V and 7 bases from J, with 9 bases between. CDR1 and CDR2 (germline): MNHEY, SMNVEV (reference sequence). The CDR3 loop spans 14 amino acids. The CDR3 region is CASSLSAVGGELFF. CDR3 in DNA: TGTGCCAGCAGTTTATCGGCCGTTGGCGGGGAGCTGTTTTTT.

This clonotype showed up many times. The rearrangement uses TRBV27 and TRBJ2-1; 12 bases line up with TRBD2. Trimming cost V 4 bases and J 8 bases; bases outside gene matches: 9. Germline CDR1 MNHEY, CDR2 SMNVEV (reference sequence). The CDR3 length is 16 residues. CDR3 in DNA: TGTGCCAGCAGTTCCCTCGGACTAGCGGGATTCGATGAGCAGTTCTTC. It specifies CASSSLGLAGFDEQFF.

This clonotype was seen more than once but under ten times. CDR3 sequence: CASSLYSRQGQETQYF. As DNA, the CDR3 is TGTGCCAGCAGTTTATATTCGCGGCAAGGGCAAGAGACCCAGTACTTC. The chain uses TRBV27 and TRBJ2-5; D gene uncertain. V was shortened by 1 base and J by 2 bases, with 14 bases between the two germline ends. The germline CDR1 and CDR2 sequences are MNHEY and SMNVEV (reference sequence). The CDR3 has 16 amino acids.

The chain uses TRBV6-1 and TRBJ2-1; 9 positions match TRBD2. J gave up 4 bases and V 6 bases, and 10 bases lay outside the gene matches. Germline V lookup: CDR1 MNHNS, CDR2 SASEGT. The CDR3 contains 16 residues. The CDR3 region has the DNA TGTGCCAGCAGCCCCTGGTCTAGCGGGGATTACAATGAGCAGTTCTTC. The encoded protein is CASSPWSSGDYNEQFF.

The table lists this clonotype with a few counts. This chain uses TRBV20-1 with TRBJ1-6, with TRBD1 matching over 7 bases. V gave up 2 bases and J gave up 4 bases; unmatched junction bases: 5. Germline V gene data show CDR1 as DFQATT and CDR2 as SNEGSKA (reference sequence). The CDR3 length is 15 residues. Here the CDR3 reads CSARSGTVYNSPLHF. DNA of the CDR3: TGCAGTGCTAGATCGGGGACAGTTTATAATTCACCCCTCCACTTT.

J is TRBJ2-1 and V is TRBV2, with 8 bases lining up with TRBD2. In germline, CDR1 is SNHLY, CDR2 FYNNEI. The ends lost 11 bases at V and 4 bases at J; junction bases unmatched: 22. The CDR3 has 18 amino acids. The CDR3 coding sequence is TGTGCCTTCAGTGGCCGTCCTAGTACTAGCGGCAATTACAATGAGCAGTTCTTC. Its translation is CAFSGRPSTSGNYNEQFF.

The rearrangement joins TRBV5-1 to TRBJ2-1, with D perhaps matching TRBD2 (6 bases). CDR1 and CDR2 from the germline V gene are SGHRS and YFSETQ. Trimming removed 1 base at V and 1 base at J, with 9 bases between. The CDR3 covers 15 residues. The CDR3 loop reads CASSLLGTSYNEQFF. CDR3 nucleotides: TGCGCCAGCAGCTTGCTCGGGACTTCCTACAATGAGCAGTTCTTC.